Each of the 9 T cell receptor beta chains below was sequenced from the same sample in a study of CD8 T cells in Susac syndrome. Random-hexamer reverse transcription was applied to roughly 0.5 to 1 ug RNA. One entry per CDR3 protein results from TCRdb running MiXCR on the immunoSEQ multiplex PCR reads. This table has under 55,000 distinct CDR3 sequences, around 93% appearing once. The sequencing input was CD8+ T cells from PBMCs. The receptor set was obtained from a human donor with multiple sclerosis.

The chain combines TRBV11-2 with TRBJ1-3; D uncertain. The germline V gene encodes CDR1 SGHAT and CDR2 FQNNGV. The CDR3 contains 12 residues. V was cut by 3 bases and J by 0 bases, with 0 bases left in between. The CDR3 loop is CASSFSGNTIYF. In DNA form, the CDR3 reads TGTGCCAGCAGCTTCTCTGGAAACACCATATATTTT.

This rearrangement joins TRBV7-9 to TRBJ2-3; no firm D call. Germline V gene data show CDR1 as SEHNR and CDR2 as FQNEAQ (reference sequence). Trimming cost V 6 bases and J 6 bases, with 13 bases left between them. The CDR3 length is 13 residues. DNA of the CDR3: TGTGCCAGCAGGAGCCCCGTGCTGGATACGCAGTATTTT. Translated, it gives CASRSPVLDTQYF.

The chain carries TRBV12-3 or TRBV12-4 and TRBJ1-5; no reliable D call. The V and J ends lost 5 bases and 4 bases respectively, with 9 bases between them. The CDR3 sequence is 13 residues long. The CDR3 loop reads CASSQTQNQPQHF. The DNA of the CDR3 is TGTGCCAGCAGTCAGACCCAGAATCAGCCCCAGCATTTT.

The rearrangement joins TRBV6-1 to TRBJ2-2, with 7 bases identical to TRBD2. CDR1 MNHNS and CDR2 SASEGT come from the germline V gene. With 5 bases clipped from V and 1 base from J, the junction kept 7 bases outside the gene matches. This CDR3 has 16 amino acids. In DNA, the CDR3 is TGTGCCAGCAGTCCTCATAGCGGGTTGAACACCGGGGAGCTGTTTTTT. It translates to CASSPHSGLNTGELFF.

The chain combines TRBV7-3 with TRBJ2-3; D might be TRBD2 (7 bases). Trimming took off 1 base at V and 5 bases at J, with 13 bases between the two ends. The CDR3 is 15 amino acids. Germline V lookup: CDR1 SGHTA, CDR2 FQGTGA. The CDR3 is CASSLRGGNGDTQYF. CDR3 bases: TGTGCCAGCAGCTTAAGGGGGGGCAACGGAGATACGCAGTATTTT. Full variable domain (remainder filled in from reference TRBV7-3 and TRBJ2-3): GAGVSQTPSNKVTEKGKYVELRCDPISGHTALYWYRQSLGQGPEFLIYFQGTGAADDSGLPNDRFFAVRPEGSVSTLKIQRTERGDSAVYLCASSLRGGNGDTQYFGPGTRLTVL.

The V call is TRBV6-2 or TRBV6-3, the J call TRBJ2-3; 9 bases are shared with TRBD2. The CDR3 extends over 18 amino acids. V shed 5 bases and J 5 bases; nucleotides not matched to a gene: 17. Germline values: CDR1 MNHEY, CDR2 SVGEGT. The CDR3 here is CASSTLAFAGGPRDTQYF. CDR3 in DNA: TGTGCCAGCAGTACTCTGGCCTTTGCGGGGGGGCCGAGAGATACGCAGTATTTT.

The V and J genes are TRBV4-1 and TRBJ1-5; TRBD1 aligns across 9 bases. This CDR3 contains 16 residues. Trimming removed 0 bases from V and 7 bases from J; junction bases left unmatched: 7. Germline CDR1 and CDR2: MGHRA and YSYEKL. The CDR3 DNA reads as TGCGCCAGCAGCCAAGATCCGGGGACAGGGAGGCAGCCCCAGCATTTT. Translation: CASSQDPGTGRQPQHF.

This clonotype was seen only a few times. The chain joins TRBV12-3 or TRBV12-4 to TRBJ2-7, with D perhaps being TRBD1 or TRBD2 (5 bases each). V was cut by 4 bases and J by 3 bases, with 13 bases left in between. This CDR3 has 14 amino acids. Here the CDR3 DNA reads TGTGCCAGCAGTTACGCAGGGACCGTCTACGAGCAGTACTTC. It encodes CASSYAGTVYEQYF.

This clonotype has more than one count but fewer than ten. The chain combines TRBV9 with TRBJ1-2, with 7 bases identical to TRBD1. Germline CDR1 SGDLS, CDR2 YYNGEE. The J segment lost 8 bases and the V segment lost 2 bases, leaving 6 bases of the junction unmatched. The CDR3 has 13 residues. DNA for the CDR3: TGTGCCAGCAGCGTCGGACAGGCGGCAGGCTACACCTTC. Translation gives CASSVGQAAGYTF. The full variable domain, in which reference TRBV9 and TRBJ1-2 provide the parts outside the CDR3, is DSGVTQTPKHLITATGQRVTLRCSPRSGDLSVYWYQQSLDQGLQFLIQYYNGEERAKGNILERFSAQQFPDLHSELNLSSLELGDSALYFCASSVGQAAGYTFGSGTRLTVV.